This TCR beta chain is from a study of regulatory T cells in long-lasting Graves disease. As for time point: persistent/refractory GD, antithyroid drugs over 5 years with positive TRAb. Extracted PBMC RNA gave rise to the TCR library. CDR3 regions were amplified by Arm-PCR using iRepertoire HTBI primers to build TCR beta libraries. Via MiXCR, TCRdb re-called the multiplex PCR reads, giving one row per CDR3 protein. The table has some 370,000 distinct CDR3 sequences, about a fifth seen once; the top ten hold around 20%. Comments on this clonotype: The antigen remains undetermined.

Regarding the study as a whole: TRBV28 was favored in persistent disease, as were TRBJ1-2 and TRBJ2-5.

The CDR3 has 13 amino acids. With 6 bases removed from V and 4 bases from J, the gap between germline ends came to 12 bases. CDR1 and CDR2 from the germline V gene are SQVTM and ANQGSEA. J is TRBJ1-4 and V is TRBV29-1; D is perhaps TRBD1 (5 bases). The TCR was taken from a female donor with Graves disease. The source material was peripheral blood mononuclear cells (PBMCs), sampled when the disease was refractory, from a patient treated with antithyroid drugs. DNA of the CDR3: TGCAGCGTCTTAGGAGGGGATAATGAAAAACTGTTTTTT. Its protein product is CSVLGGDNEKLFF.